This T cell receptor (beta chain) was sequenced during a study of blood T cells in healthy people across ages. A J-beta primer mix and a sample-barcoded 5' primer were used in a second PCR of roughly 7 to 12 cycles. A 12-random-nucleotide template-switch adaptor tagged each cDNA molecule. TCRdb ran MiXCR on the 5' RACE reads and lists one entry per CDR3 protein. The sample consists of around 1,600,000 distinct CDR3 sequences, approximately 43% of them appearing once. Overall study results and limits: Diversity estimated from one million T cells was considered an underestimate.

This CDR3 is built from 14 residues. CDR1 is SGHAT, CDR2 FQNNGV, per germline. The V and J ends lost 5 bases and 6 bases, in that order; junction bases with no gene match: 2. About this clonotype itself: Its cognate antigen is unknown.

V and J are TRBV11-2 and TRBJ2-2; 11 positions agree with TRBD1. The TCR comes from a woman between 18 and 30 years old in good health. The material sequenced was blood. CDR3 loop: CASSKGQGAGELFF. CDR3 DNA: TGTGCCAGCAGCAAGGGACAGGGGGCCGGGGAGCTGTTTTTT.